This T cell receptor (beta chain) was obtained from a study of blood T cells in healthy people across ages. Findings of the study overall: The diversity estimates, figures obtained from one million T cells, were considered underestimates.

Concerning this clonotype: Its specificity is unknown.

The CDR3 extends over 14 amino acids. The germline V gene has CDR1 KGHSH and CDR2 LQKENI. The V end lost 1 base, the J end lost 7 bases, and 13 bases lay between the germline ends. A second 7 to 11 cycle PCR used barcoded and J-beta primers. MiXCR was run by TCRdb on the 5' RACE reads, yielding one entry per CDR3 protein. The repertoire has around 1,500,000 distinct CDR3 sequences, about 43% of them found once; the top ten carry 7% to 9%. Specimen: blood. This chain links TRBV18 with TRBJ2-5; D may be TRBD1 (5 bases). The TCR was taken from a woman in her late teens or twenties in good health. The CDR3 bases are TGTGCCAGCTCACCACAGGAAGGGGCCGCGACCCAGTACTTC. Translated: CASSPQEGAATQYF.